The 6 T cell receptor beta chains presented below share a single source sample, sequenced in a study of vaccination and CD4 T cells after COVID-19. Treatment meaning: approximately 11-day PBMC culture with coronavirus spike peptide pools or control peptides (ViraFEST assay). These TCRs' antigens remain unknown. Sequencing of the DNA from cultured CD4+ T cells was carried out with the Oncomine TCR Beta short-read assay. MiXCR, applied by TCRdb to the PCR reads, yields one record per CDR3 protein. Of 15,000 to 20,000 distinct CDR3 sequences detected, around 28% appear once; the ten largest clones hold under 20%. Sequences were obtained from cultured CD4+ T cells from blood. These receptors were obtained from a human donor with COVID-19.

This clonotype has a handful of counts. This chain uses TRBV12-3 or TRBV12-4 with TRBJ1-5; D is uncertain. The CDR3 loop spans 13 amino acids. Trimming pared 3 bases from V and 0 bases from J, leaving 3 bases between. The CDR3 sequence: CASSLGSNQPQHF. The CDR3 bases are TGTGCCAGCAGTTTGGGTAGCAATCAGCCCCAGCATTTT.

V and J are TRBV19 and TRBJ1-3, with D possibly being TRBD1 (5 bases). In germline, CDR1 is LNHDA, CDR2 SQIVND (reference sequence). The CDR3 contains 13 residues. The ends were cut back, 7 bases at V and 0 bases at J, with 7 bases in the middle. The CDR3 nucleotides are TGTGCCAGTACCCAGGGCTCTGGAAACACCATATATTTT. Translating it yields CASTQGSGNTIYF.

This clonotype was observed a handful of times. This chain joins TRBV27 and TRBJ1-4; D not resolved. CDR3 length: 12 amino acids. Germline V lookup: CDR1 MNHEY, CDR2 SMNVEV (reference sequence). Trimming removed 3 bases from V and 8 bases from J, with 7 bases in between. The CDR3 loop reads CASSLLGEKLFF. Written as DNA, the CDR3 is TGTGCCAGCAGTTTGCTGGGGGAAAAACTGTTTTTT.

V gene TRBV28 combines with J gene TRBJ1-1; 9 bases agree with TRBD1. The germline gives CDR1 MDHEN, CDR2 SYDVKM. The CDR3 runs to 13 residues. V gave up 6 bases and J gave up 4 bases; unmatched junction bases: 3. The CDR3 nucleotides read TGTGCCAGCAGGACAGGGGGGCCCACTGAAGCTTTCTTT. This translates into CASRTGGPTEAFF. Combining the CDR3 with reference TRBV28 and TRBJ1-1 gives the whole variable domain DVKVTQSSRYLVKRTGEKVFLECVQDMDHENMFWYRQDPGLGLRLIYFSYDVKMKEKGDIPEGYSVSREKKERFSLILESASTNQTSMYLCASRTGGPTEAFFGQGTRLTVV.

CDR3 DNA: TGTGCCAGCAGTTACTCACGTAGCGGGGTGGGAAACAATGAGCAGTTCTTC. Protein: CASSYSRSGVGNNEQFF. This chain uses TRBV6-5 with TRBJ2-1; TRBD2 matches at 8 bases. The V gene end was trimmed by 0 bases and the J gene end by 5 bases; junction bases not matched to a gene: 9. Germline CDR1 is MNHEY and CDR2 is SVGAGI. This CDR3 is 17 amino acids long.

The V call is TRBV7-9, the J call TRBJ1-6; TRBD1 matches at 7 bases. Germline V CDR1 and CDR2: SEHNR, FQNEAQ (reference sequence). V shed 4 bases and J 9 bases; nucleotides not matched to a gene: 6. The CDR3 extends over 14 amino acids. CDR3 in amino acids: CASSSGTESSPLHF. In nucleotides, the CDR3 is TGTGCCAGCAGCTCCGGGACAGAGAGTTCACCCCTCCACTTT.